This is a list of T cell receptor beta chains from one sample in a study of shared clonotypes between healthy human individuals. Clones were sequenced by immunoSEQ multiplex PCR, and TCRdb holds only the in-frame ones, with some missing. This table has about 710,000 clones, 73% appearing once. The sequenced sample was memory CD4+ T cells sorted from blood. The origin of the receptors is a woman in her thirties in good health. The conserved cysteine and the conserved F or W are not part of the CDR3 here. The D gene is left open where the match is weak.

j_call: TRBJ1-4
d_call: TRBD1
v_call: TRBV28
cdr3_aa: ASSSGTGGEKLF

j_call: TRBJ2-3
d_call: NA
v_call: TRBV5-6
cdr3_aa: ASSLGVYRTTDTQY

j_call: TRBJ1-1
d_call: NA
v_call: TRBV20-1
cdr3_aa: SAQENTEAF

j_call: TRBJ2-7
d_call: TRBD1
v_call: TRBV28
cdr3_aa: ASTAPIGQGAYEQY

j_call: TRBJ1-1
d_call: NA
v_call: TRBV28
cdr3_aa: ASRERYSEAF

j_call: TRBJ1-2
d_call: NA
v_call: TRBV28
cdr3_aa: ASSAPGGPYGYT

j_call: TRBJ1-2
d_call: NA
v_call: TRBV18
cdr3_aa: ASSPRGANYGYT

j_call: TRBJ1-5
d_call: NA
v_call: TRBV30
cdr3_aa: AWSQGYEKSTLPNQPQH

j_call: NA
d_call: NA
v_call: TRBV29-1
cdr3_aa: SARGVDYEQY

j_call: TRBJ1-1
d_call: NA
v_call: TRBV27
cdr3_aa: ASSLTGLNTEAF

j_call: TRBJ1-4
d_call: NA
v_call: TRBV7-8
cdr3_aa: ASSLARINEKLF

j_call: TRBJ2-1
d_call: NA
v_call: TRBV5-4
cdr3_aa: ASSLGSGPYNEQF

j_call: TRBJ2-7
d_call: NA
v_call: TRBV28
cdr3_aa: ASRFGTYRQY

j_call: TRBJ1-2
d_call: NA
v_call: TRBV28
cdr3_aa: ASSFIRGDGYT

j_call: TRBJ2-5
d_call: NA
v_call: TRBV7-6
cdr3_aa: ASSLVWTGRETQY

j_call: TRBJ2-1
d_call: TRBD2
v_call: TRBV11-3
cdr3_aa: ASSPRGSGDHNEQF

j_call: TRBJ1-1
d_call: NA
v_call: TRBV10-1
cdr3_aa: ASSESRETTGWNTEAF

j_call: TRBJ2-7
d_call: TRBD1
v_call: TRBV30
cdr3_aa: AWRAGQGIEQY

j_call: TRBJ2-7
d_call: NA
v_call: TRBV25-1
cdr3_aa: ASRGSGRLYEQY

j_call: TRBJ2-6
d_call: NA
v_call: TRBV5-1
cdr3_aa: ASSLAGSDSGANVLT

j_call: TRBJ1-3
d_call: TRBD1
v_call: TRBV14
cdr3_aa: ASSHWTGSGNTIY

j_call: TRBJ2-7
d_call: NA
v_call: TRBV28
cdr3_aa: ASRGRGFAYEQY

j_call: TRBJ2-3
d_call: NA
v_call: TRBV2
cdr3_aa: ASREGVTHSTQY

j_call: TRBJ1-1
d_call: NA
v_call: TRBV7-9
cdr3_aa: ASSPRDSPRAF

j_call: TRBJ1-2
d_call: NA
v_call: TRBV28
cdr3_aa: ASSLVGTVVYGYT

j_call: TRBJ2-1
d_call: NA
v_call: TRBV6-4
cdr3_aa: ASSPDYSSYNEQF

j_call: TRBJ2-7
d_call: NA
v_call: TRBV5-8
cdr3_aa: ASSLAPQLEQY

j_call: TRBJ2-2
d_call: TRBD2
v_call: TRBV9
cdr3_aa: ASSRLAGTNTGELF

j_call: TRBJ2-1
d_call: NA
v_call: TRBV5-1
cdr3_aa: ASSFTSAGYNEQF

j_call: TRBJ2-2
d_call: NA
v_call: TRBV7-2
cdr3_aa: ASSLVADLSTGELF

j_call: TRBJ1-2
d_call: TRBD1
v_call: TRBV6-1
cdr3_aa: ASSEFWGQANSNSYGYT

j_call: TRBJ2-7
d_call: NA
v_call: TRBV23-1
cdr3_aa: ASSQPGSSYEQY

j_call: TRBJ2-3
d_call: TRBD2
v_call: TRBV2
cdr3_aa: ASSGSGRITDTQY

j_call: TRBJ2-7
d_call: NA
v_call: TRBV11-1
cdr3_aa: ASSPPTSPNEQY

j_call: TRBJ2-2
d_call: TRBD2
v_call: TRBV11-3
cdr3_aa: ASSPSGTNTGELF

j_call: TRBJ1-2
d_call: NA
v_call: TRBV2
cdr3_aa: ASSETIYAYYGYT

j_call: TRBJ2-2
d_call: NA
v_call: TRBV30
cdr3_aa: AWSVLRSGELF

j_call: TRBJ2-5
d_call: TRBD1
v_call: TRBV29-1
cdr3_aa: SSVGTGVLKTQY

j_call: TRBJ2-6
d_call: TRBD1
v_call: TRBV18
cdr3_aa: ASFPGTGRSGANVLT

j_call: TRBJ2-7
d_call: TRBD1
v_call: TRBV28
cdr3_aa: ASSSGQNYEQY

j_call: TRBJ2-1
d_call: TRBD2
v_call: TRBV7-7
cdr3_aa: ASSLELAGYNEQF

j_call: TRBJ1-5
d_call: NA
v_call: TRBV19
cdr3_aa: ASSIGGGPQH